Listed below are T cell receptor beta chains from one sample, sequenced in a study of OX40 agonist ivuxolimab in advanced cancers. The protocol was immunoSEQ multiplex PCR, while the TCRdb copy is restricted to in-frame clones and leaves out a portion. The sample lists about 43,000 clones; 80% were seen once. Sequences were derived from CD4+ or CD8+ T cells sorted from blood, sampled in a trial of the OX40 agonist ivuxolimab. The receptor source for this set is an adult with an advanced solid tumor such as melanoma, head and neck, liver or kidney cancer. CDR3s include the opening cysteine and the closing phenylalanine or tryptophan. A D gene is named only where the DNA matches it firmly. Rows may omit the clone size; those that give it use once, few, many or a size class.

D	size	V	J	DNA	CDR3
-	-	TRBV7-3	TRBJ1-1	TGTGCCAGCAGCTCTGAGGGGGATAAGACGACTGAAGCTTTCTTT	CASSSEGDKTTEAFF
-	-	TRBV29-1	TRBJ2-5	TGCAGCGTAAGAGTTAGGGCTCCAGAGACCCAGTACTTC	CSVRVRAPETQYF
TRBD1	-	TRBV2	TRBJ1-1	TGTGCCAGCAGCCTAGGACAGGGGGCGAGCACTGAAGCTTTCTTT	CASSLGQGASTEAFF
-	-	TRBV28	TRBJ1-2	TGTGCCAGCAGTTTATCCCGCTGGGGCTACACCTTC	CASSLSRWGYTF
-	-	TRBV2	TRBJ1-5	TGTGCCAGCAGTGATTACGGAGGGTTAAGCAATCAGCCCCAGCATTTT	CASSDYGGLSNQPQHF
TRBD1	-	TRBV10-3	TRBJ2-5	TGTGCCATCAGTGACTACAGGGGCGCCCCAGAGACCCAGTACTTC	CAISDYRGAPETQYF
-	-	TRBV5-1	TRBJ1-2	TGCGCCAGCAGCTTCGGGGGAGCCCTTATGGATGGCTACACCTTC	CASSFGGALMDGYTF
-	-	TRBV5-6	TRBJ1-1	TGTGCCAGCAGCTTGGACAGGGCCTGGGCTGAAGCTTTCTTT	CASSLDRAWAEAFF
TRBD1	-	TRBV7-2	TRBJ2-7	TGTGCCAGCAGCCTAGGGACAGGCAACTACGAGCAGTACTTC	CASSLGTGNYEQYF
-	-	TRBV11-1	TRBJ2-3	TGTGCCAGCAGCTCGGAGGGGTTGACAGATACGCAGTATTTT	CASSSEGLTDTQYF
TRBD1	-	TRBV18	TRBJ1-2	TGTGCCAGCGTTGGGACAGTCGTTGACTATGGCTACACCTTC	CASVGTVVDYGYTF
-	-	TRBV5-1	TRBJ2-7	TGCGCCAGCAGCTTGGAAGCAGTTAGGACCCACGAGCAGTACTTC	CASSLEAVRTHEQYF
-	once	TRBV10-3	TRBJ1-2	TGTGCCATCAGTGAAATGCCTCTCGCAAACTATGGCTACACCTTC	CAISEMPLANYGYTF
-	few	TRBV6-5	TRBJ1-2	TGTGCCAGCAGTTACGAGGCGGGAGGAGGGGGCTACACCTTC	CASSYEAGGGGYTF
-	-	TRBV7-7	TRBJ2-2	TGTGCCAGCAGCTCCCGTAGCGGACTGGATCCGAACACCGGGGAGCTGTTTTTT	CASSSRSGLDPNTGELFF
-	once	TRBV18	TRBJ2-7	TGTGCCAGCTCACCAACCCCCACGGGAAGCGAGCAGTACTTC	CASSPTPTGSEQYF
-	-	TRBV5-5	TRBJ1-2	TGTGCCAGCAGCCTCGACGGGAGACCCTCGTGGGGCTACACCTTC	CASSLDGRPSWGYTF
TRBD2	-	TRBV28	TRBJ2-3	TGTGCCAGCGAGACCGGGGGGACAGATACGCAGTATTTT	CASETGGTDTQYF
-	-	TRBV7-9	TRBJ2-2	TGTGCCAGCAGCATGACCCACACCGGGGAGCTGTTTTTT	CASSMTHTGELFF
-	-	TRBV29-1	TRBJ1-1	TGCAGCGTTGGGGCCTGGACGGCTGAAGCTTTCTTT	CSVGAWTAEAFF
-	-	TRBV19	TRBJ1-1	TGTGCCAGTAGTATGTCTCAGGTACGGGGGAACACTGAAGCTTTCTTT	CASSMSQVRGNTEAFF
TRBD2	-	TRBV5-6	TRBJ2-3	TGTGCCAGCAGCTCGGGGGGAGGTCCGCCAGATACGCAGTATTTT	CASSSGGGPPDTQYF
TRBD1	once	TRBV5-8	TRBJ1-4	TGTGCCAGCAGCCGGGGACAGAGACCTGAAAAACTGTTTTTT	CASSRGQRPEKLFF
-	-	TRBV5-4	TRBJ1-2	TGTGCCAGCAGCTTGGAGAGGGGGAGGAGGGCTAACTATGGCTACACCTTC	CASSLERGRRANYGYTF
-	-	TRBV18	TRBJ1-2	TGTGCCAGCTCACCATCCCACGGGACGGAGTATGGCTACACCTTC	CASSPSHGTEYGYTF
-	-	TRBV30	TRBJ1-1	TGTGCCTGGAGTGTACTATCGGCTGAAGCTTTCTTT	CAWSVLSAEAFF
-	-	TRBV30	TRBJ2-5	TGTGCCTGGAACCCGGGGGAGCTTAGGACCCAGTACTTC	CAWNPGELRTQYF
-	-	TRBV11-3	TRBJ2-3	TGTGCCAGCAGCTTAGGGGCCAGCACAGATACGCAGTATTTT	CASSLGASTDTQYF